This T cell receptor (beta chain) appears in the sequencing data of a study of blood T cell repertoires in COVID-19. Overall study: Some COVID-19 samples were acute and others convalescent; all came from the United States, Italy and Spain.

This CDR3 has 15 residues. With 5 bases clipped from V and 2 bases from J, the junction kept 4 bases outside the gene matches. From germline, CDR1 is SEHNR and CDR2 FQNEAQ (reference sequence). In terms of age and location, participants ranged from roughly 18 to 89 years and lived in under 30 US areas. Participants reported their clinical history, and cohort assignment relied on those reports. Clones were read by immunoSEQ multiplex PCR, and TCRdb kept only the in-frame ones, dropping some. The sample lists about 260,000 clones; roughly 88% were seen once. The rearrangement joins TRBV7-9 to TRBJ2-7, with 12 positions matching TRBD1. This clonotype was obtained from a woman between 35 and 50 years old who had been exposed to COVID-19. The sample was PBMCs or T cells enriched from blood (not recorded which). CDR3 sequence (DNA): TGTGCCAGCAGCAACCGGGACAGGGGGCCCTACGAGCAGTACTTC. Protein sequence: CASSNRDRGPYEQYF.